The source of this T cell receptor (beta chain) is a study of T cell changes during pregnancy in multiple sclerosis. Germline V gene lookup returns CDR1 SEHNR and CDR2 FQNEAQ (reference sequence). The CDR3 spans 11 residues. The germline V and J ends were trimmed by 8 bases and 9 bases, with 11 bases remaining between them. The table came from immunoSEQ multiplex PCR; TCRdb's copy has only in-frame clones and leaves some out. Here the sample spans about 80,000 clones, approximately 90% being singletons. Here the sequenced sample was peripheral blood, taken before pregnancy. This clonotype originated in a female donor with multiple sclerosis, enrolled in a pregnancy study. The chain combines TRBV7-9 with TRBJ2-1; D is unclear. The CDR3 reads CASAVASEQFF. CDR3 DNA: TGTGCCAGCGCGGTAGCATCTGAGCAGTTCTTC.